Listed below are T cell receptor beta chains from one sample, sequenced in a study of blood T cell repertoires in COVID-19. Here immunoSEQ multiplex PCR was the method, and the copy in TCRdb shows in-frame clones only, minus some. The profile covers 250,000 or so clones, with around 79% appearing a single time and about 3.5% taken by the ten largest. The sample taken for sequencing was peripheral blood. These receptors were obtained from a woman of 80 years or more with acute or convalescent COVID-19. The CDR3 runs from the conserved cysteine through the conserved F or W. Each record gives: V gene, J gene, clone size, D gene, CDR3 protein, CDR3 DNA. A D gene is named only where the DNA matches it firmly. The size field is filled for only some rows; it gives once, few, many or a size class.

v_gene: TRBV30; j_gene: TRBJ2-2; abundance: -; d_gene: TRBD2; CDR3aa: CAWSRTRGGLRGSSTGELFF; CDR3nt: TGTGCCTGGAGCCGGACGAGAGGTGGACTCCGCGGGAGTAGCACCGGGGAGCTGTTTTTT
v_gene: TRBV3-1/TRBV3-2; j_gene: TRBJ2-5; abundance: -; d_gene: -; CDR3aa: CASSHRLEETQYF; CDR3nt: TGTGCCAGCAGCCATCGACTAGAAGAGACCCAGTACTTC
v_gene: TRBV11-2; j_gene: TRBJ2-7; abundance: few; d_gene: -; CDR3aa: CASSSGLTYEQYF; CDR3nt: TGTGCCAGCAGCTCCGGTCTCACCTACGAGCAGTACTTC
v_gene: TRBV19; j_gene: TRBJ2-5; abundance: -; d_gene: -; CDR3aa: CASSSSGVWETQYF; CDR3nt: TGTGCCAGTAGTTCCTCAGGGGTGTGGGAGACCCAGTACTTC
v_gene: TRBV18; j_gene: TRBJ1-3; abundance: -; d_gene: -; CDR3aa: CASSPEVGNTIYF; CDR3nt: TGTGCCAGCTCACCAGAGGTTGGAAACACCATATATTTT
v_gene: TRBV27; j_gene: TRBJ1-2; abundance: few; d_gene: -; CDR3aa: CASSLRGLNYGYTF; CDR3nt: TGTGCCAGCAGTTTACGGGGTTTGAACTATGGCTACACCTTC
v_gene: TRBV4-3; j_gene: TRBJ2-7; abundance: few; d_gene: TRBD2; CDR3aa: CASSPQRAGDYEQYF; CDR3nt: TGCGCCAGCAGCCCCCAACGGGCGGGGGACTACGAGCAGTACTTC
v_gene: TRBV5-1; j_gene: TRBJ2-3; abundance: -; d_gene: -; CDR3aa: CASSLTGRTDTQYF; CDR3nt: TGCGCCAGCAGCTTAACAGGGCGCACAGATACGCAGTATTTT
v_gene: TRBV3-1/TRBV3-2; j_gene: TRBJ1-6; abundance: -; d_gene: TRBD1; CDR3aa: CASSQEEGASPLHF; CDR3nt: TGTGCCAGCAGCCAAGAGGAGGGGGCTTCACCCCTCCACTTT
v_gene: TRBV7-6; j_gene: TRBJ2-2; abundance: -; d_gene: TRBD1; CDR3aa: CASSFQTGQGSGELFF; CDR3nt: TGTGCCAGCAGCTTCCAAACGGGACAGGGGAGCGGGGAGCTGTTTTTT
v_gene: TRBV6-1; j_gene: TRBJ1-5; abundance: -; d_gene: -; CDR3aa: CASSEAGTSRPQHF; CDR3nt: TGTGCCAGCAGTGAAGCAGGGACTTCCAGGCCCCAGCATTTT
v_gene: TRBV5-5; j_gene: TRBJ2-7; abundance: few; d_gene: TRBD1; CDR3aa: CASSPGQGAGEQYF; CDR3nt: TGTGCCAGCAGCCCGGGACAGGGGGCAGGGGAGCAGTACTTC
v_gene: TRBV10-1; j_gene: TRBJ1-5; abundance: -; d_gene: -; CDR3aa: CASSESSYQPQHF; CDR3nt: TGCGCCAGCAGTGAGTCGAGCTATCAGCCCCAGCATTTT
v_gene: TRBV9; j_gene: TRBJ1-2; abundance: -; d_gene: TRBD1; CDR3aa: CASSLSRQGKANYGYTF; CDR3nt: TGTGCCAGCAGCCTGTCCCGACAGGGAAAAGCTAACTATGGCTACACCTTC
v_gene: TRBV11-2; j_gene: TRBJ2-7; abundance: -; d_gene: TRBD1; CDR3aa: CASSQGRQGGEQYF; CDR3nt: TGTGCCAGCAGCCAAGGGCGACAGGGCGGCGAGCAGTACTTC
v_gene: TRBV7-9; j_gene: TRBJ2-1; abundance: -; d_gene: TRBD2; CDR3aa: CASGGLAGRKFF; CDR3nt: TGTGCCTCGGGGGGACTAGCGGGAAGAAAGTTCTTC
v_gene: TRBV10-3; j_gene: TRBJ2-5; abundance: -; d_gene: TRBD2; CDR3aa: CAISEGAVAGVETQYF; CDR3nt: TGTGCCATCAGTGAGGGGGCGGTAGCGGGGGTAGAGACCCAGTACTTC
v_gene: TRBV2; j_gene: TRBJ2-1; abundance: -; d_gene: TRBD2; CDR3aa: CASSLLASRGGEQFF; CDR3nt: TGTGCCAGCAGTCTCCTAGCGTCCCGGGGGGGTGAGCAGTTCTTC
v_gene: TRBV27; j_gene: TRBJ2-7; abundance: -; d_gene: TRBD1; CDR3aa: CASSLSRGGGYEQYF; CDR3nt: TGTGCCAGCAGTTTATCGAGAGGGGGCGGGTACGAGCAGTACTTC
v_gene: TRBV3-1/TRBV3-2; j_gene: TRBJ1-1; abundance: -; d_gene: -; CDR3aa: CASSQGLGNTEAFF; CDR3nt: TGTGCCAGCAGCCAAGGACTTGGGAACACTGAAGCTTTCTTT